The 8 T cell receptor beta chains reported below all come from one sample, sequenced in a study of Ad26.COV2.S vaccination and SARS-CoV-2 variants. This table comes from immunoSEQ multiplex PCR, and its TCRdb copy is limited to in-frame clones, with some not included. The repertoire has 300,000 to 450,000 clones, 90% to 95% of them found once; the top ten carry under 5%. The material sequenced was peripheral blood, taken after recovery from COVID-19. These receptors were taken from a human donor who had recovered from COVID-19.

V and J are TRBV7-2 and TRBJ2-3; TRBD2 matches 11 bases. The CDR3 contains 15 residues. Per the germline V gene, CDR1 is SGHTA and CDR2 is FQGNSA. Trimming removed 9 bases from V and 6 bases from J; junction bases left unmatched: 11. The CDR3 region is CASLAGGVFRDTQYF. The CDR3 DNA reads TGTGCCAGTCTAGCGGGGGGAGTGTTCAGGGATACGCAGTATTTT.

The chain couples TRBV29-1 to TRBJ1-2; possible D gene TRBD1, 5 bases. CDR1 is SQVTM, CDR2 ANQGSEA, per germline. Deletions cut 6 bases from V and 7 bases from J, with 15 bases between. This CDR3 has 12 amino acids. The CDR3 nucleotides are TGCAGCGTCGCAGGGACGGGTCGTGGCTACACCTTC. Translating it yields CSVAGTGRGYTF.

The V call is TRBV6-5, the J call TRBJ2-3; no reliable D call. This CDR3 comprises 15 residues. V was cut by 6 bases and J by 1 base, with 14 bases left in between. Germline V CDR1 and CDR2: MNHEY, SVGAGI. CDR3 DNA sequence: TGTGCCAGCAGGGACCAGTCATACGGCACAGATACGCAGTATTTT. Amino acid sequence: CASRDQSYGTDTQYF.

This clone was recorded once. The chain uses TRBV4-3 and TRBJ2-6; TRBD2 matches at 8 bases. V shed 0 bases, J shed 4 bases, and the junction held 8 bases outside the gene matches. CDR1 is LGHNA and CDR2 is YSLEER in the germline V gene. The CDR3 is made up of 18 amino acids. DNA for the CDR3: TGCGCCAGCAGCCAAGACGGGAGGGGGGTATCAGGGGCCAACGTCCTGACTTTC. This codes for CASSQDGRGVSGANVLTF.

The genes are TRBV5-1 and TRBJ1-5, with D uncertain. Looked up from germline, CDR1 is SGHRS and CDR2 is YFSETQ. The CDR3 is 15 amino acids. V lost 0 bases, J lost 0 bases, and 7 bases lay in between. The CDR3 DNA sequence: TGCGCCAGCAGCTTGGGGGCAGGTAGCAATCAGCCCCAGCATTTT. Translating it yields CASSLGAGSNQPQHF.

A few counts support this clone. The rearrangement joins TRBV19 to TRBJ2-7; TRBD2 is a possible D gene (6 bases). This CDR3 has 17 residues. V lost 3 bases, J lost 4 bases, and 22 bases lay in between. The germline V gene encodes CDR1 LNHDA and CDR2 SQIVND (reference sequence). The CDR3 bases are TGTGCCAGTAGTATCAGACCGGGAGAGGGTTATTATTACGAGCAGTACTTC. The encoded protein is CASSIRPGEGYYYEQYF.

This chain connects TRBV2 to TRBJ1-2; D possibly corresponds to TRBD1 (5 bases). V lost 6 bases, J lost 1 base, and 12 bases lay in between. Germline lookup yields CDR1 SNHLY and CDR2 FYNNEI. CDR3 length: 14 residues. CDR3 residues: CASSLDRHNYGYTF. The CDR3 DNA follows: TGTGCCAGCAGCCTAGACAGACATAACTATGGCTACACCTTC.

The chain has TRBV4-1 and TRBJ1-2; tentatively, D is TRBD1 (6 bases). Germline CDR1 MGHRA, CDR2 YSYEKL. The CDR3 has 14 residues. Between the trimmed V and J ends, which lost 0 bases and 8 bases, there was a span of 13 bases. This CDR3 reads CASSQDPGEGGYTF. The CDR3 nucleotides are TGCGCCAGCAGCCAAGATCCAGGGGAAGGCGGCTACACCTTC.